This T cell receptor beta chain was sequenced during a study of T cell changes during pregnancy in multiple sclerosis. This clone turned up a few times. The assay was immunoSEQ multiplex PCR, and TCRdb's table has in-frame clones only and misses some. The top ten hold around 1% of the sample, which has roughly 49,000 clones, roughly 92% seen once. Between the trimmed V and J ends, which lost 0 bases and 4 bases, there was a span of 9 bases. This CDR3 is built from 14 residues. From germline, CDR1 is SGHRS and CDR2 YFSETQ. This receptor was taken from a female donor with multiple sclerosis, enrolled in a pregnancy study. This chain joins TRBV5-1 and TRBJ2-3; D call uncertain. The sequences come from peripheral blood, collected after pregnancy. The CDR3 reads CASSLEMGADTQYF. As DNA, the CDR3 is TGCGCCAGCAGCTTGGAGATGGGCGCAGATACGCAGTATTTT.